This T cell receptor beta chain came from a study of blood T cell repertoires in COVID-19. As for the study in general: Acute and convalescent COVID-19 specimens originated in the United States, Italy and Spain. Sources were T cells, B-cell-depleted T cells, or PBMCs; the material itself was cDNA or gDNA.

Per the study methods: Amplification of reference gene primers provided the estimated nucleated cell counts. The protocol was immunoSEQ multiplex PCR, while the TCRdb copy is restricted to in-frame clones and leaves out a portion. For V, J and clone size, that table is used; D and trimming come from the DNA. Of around 100,000 clones listed, 80% to 90% are singletons. The CDR3 contains 15 residues. Germline values: CDR1 GTSNPN, CDR2 SVGIG (reference sequence). V lost 0 bases and J 6 bases, leaving 18 bases between the germline ends. The receptor comes from a human donor in a cohort sampled during active COVID-19. The V gene is TRBV30, the J gene TRBJ2-7; perhaps TRBD2 as D (6 bases). The sequencing input was peripheral blood. Here the CDR3 DNA reads TGTGCCTGGAGTGTAATGCGAGCGGGTCAGGCCGAGCAGTACTTC. Translation: CAWSVMRAGQAEQYF.